One and the same sample provided the 20 T cell receptor beta chains below, sequenced in a study of blood T cell repertoires in COVID-19. Repertoires were generated with immunoSEQ multiplex PCR, while TCRdb's copy carries only in-frame clones and drops some. The sample yields roughly 20,000 clones, about 88% seen once. The sample consisted of peripheral blood. These receptor sequences come from a man aged 55 to 70 with active COVID-19.

This chain uses TRBV21-1 with TRBJ2-2; whether TRBD2, the table's D call, matches the DNA was not checked. TRBV21-1 is a pseudogene segment. This CDR3 has 15 residues. The CDR3 here is CASTAPGGGSGELFF. CDR3 DNA: TGTGCCAGCACCGCGCCGGGGGGAGGTTCCGGGGAGCTGTTTTTT.

CDR3 amino acids: CASSIAGMSNQPQHF. The CDR3, as DNA: TGTGCCAGTAGTATCGCCGGGATGAGCAATCAGCCCCAGCATTTT. The rearrangement joins TRBV19 to TRBJ1-5; D gene ambiguous. Per germline, CDR1 LNHDA and CDR2 SQIVND (reference sequence). The CDR3 extends over 15 amino acids. Trimming cost V 3 bases and J 1 base, with 10 bases left between them.

The chain carries TRBV7-9 and TRBJ1-3; D is possibly TRBD1 (6 bases). Per the germline V gene, CDR1 is SEHNR and CDR2 is FQNEAQ (reference sequence). This CDR3 contains 15 residues. Trimming shortened V by 5 bases and J by 3 bases, and 14 bases separated the two germline ends. For the CDR3, the DNA is TGTGCCAGCAGCCGGTCAGGGGTGTATGGAAACACCATATATTTT. Protein sequence: CASSRSGVYGNTIYF.

The V call is TRBV11-3, the J call TRBJ2-1, with 12 positions matching TRBD2. The trim removed 5 bases at V and 6 bases at J, leaving 8 bases unmatched. The CDR3 loop spans 16 amino acids. Germline values: CDR1 SGHNT, CDR2 YENEEA. CDR3 coding DNA: TGTGCCAGCAGCCCCCGACTAGCGGGAGCAGTCAATGAGCAGTTCTTC. Translated: CASSPRLAGAVNEQFF.

This sequence joins TRBV9 and TRBJ2-2, with 8 positions matching TRBD2. With V trimmed by 0 bases and J by 6 bases, 1 base remained unmatched. The V gene's germline CDR1 is SGDLS and CDR2 YYNGEE. The CDR3 sequence is 14 residues long. Here the CDR3 DNA reads TGTGCCAGCAGCGTAGTGCGGGAGGCCGGGGAGCTGTTTTTT. This codes for CASSVVREAGELFF.

The genes are TRBV5-6 and TRBJ2-7; TRBD2 agrees at 7 bases. The CDR3 sequence is 14 residues long. Germline V gene lookup returns CDR1 SGHDT and CDR2 YYEEEE. V lost 0 bases and J lost 2; bases outside the gene matches: 2. CDR3 DNA sequence: TGTGCCAGCAGCTTGGACGGGAGGACCTACGAGCAGTACTTC. Residues: CASSLDGRTYEQYF.

V and J are TRBV5-1 and TRBJ1-1; tentative D call: TRBD1 (6 bases). V was clipped by 3 bases and J by 3 bases, with 9 bases between them. The CDR3 loop spans 13 amino acids. CDR1 and CDR2 from the germline V gene are SGHRS and YFSETQ. The CDR3 is CASSWDTYTEAFF. The DNA of the CDR3 is TGCGCCAGCAGCTGGGACACCTACACTGAAGCTTTCTTT.

This clone has just a few counts. The CDR3 DNA reads as TGTGCCAGCAGCCTAGACAGGGGGCGCACAGATACGCAGTATTTT. As protein: CASSLDRGRTDTQYF. The chain couples TRBV7-2 to TRBJ2-3; 10 positions match TRBD1. Germline CDR1 is SGHTA and CDR2 is FQGNSA. Trimming removed 5 bases from V and 1 base from J; junction bases left unmatched: 3. This CDR3 is built from 15 residues.

CDR3 sequence reads: CASSFFGGYTF. CDR3 coding DNA: TGTGCCAGCAGCTTTTTCGGTGGCTACACCTTC. The chain combines TRBV7-9 with TRBJ1-2, with unresolved D. Germline V CDR1 and CDR2: SEHNR, FQNEAQ (reference sequence). CDR3 length: 11 amino acids. Deletions cut 3 bases from V and 7 bases from J, with 6 bases between.

The CDR3 DNA reads as TGTGCCAGCAGTTACTCGCAGGGCGGGAACACCGGGGAGCTGTTTTTT. As protein: CASSYSQGGNTGELFF. The chain employs TRBV6-5 and TRBJ2-2; a possible D gene is TRBD1 (5 bases). V lost 0 bases and J lost 1, with 9 bases in between. CDR1 and CDR2 from the germline V gene are MNHEY and SVGAGI. This CDR3 spans 16 amino acids.

V usage is TRBV15 and J usage is TRBJ2-3; the match to TRBD2 covers 14 bases. The J segment lost 4 bases and the V segment lost 8 bases, leaving 2 bases of the junction unmatched. The CDR3 length is 14 residues. Germline loops: CDR1 LNHNV, CDR2 YYDKDF (reference sequence). The chain's CDR3 is CATGTSGGSDTQYF. The DNA for the CDR3 is TGTGCCACCGGGACTAGCGGGGGATCAGATACGCAGTATTTT.

The CDR3 sequence: CASSFLGQNTGELFF. Written as DNA, the CDR3 is TGTGCCAGCAGCTTCCTGGGACAAAACACCGGGGAGCTGTTTTTT. The gene calls are TRBV7-2 and TRBJ2-2; D possibly corresponds to TRBD1 (6 bases). This CDR3 has 15 residues. Germline V gene lookup returns CDR1 SGHTA and CDR2 FQGNSA. V lost 3 bases and J lost 2, with 10 bases in between.

V and J are TRBV12-3 or TRBV12-4 and TRBJ1-2, with 7 bases matching TRBD1. V lost 0 bases, J lost 7 bases, and 2 bases stayed unmatched. The CDR3 length is 13 residues. CDR3 region: CASSLATGSGYTF. CDR3 sequence (DNA): TGTGCCAGCAGTTTAGCGACAGGGAGTGGCTACACCTTC.

The chain employs TRBV11-3 and TRBJ1-1; tentatively, D is TRBD1 (6 bases). Germline V CDR1 and CDR2: SGHNT, YENEEA. The CDR3 runs 13 residues. The V end lost 0 bases, the J end lost 10 bases, and 12 bases lay between the germline ends. Here the CDR3 reads CASSLDLTGRAFF. The CDR3 nucleotides read TGTGCCAGCAGCTTAGATCTCACAGGGCGAGCTTTCTTT.

The chain combines TRBV11-2 with TRBJ2-2; weak D call: TRBD1 (5 bases). V lost 1 base to trimming and J lost 5 bases, with 11 bases between them. Germline V lookup: CDR1 SGHAT, CDR2 FQNNGV. The CDR3 is made up of 15 amino acids. This CDR3 is CASSLAQGWTGELFF. CDR3 DNA: TGTGCCAGCAGCTTAGCCCAGGGCTGGACCGGGGAGCTGTTTTTT.

CDR3 sequence reads: CASRAPDREQANYGYTF. The CDR3 DNA reads as TGTGCCAGCAGAGCTCCGGACAGGGAACAAGCTAACTATGGCTACACCTTC. The chain combines TRBV2 with TRBJ1-2, with 8 positions matching TRBD1. Germline lookup yields CDR1 SNHLY and CDR2 FYNNEI. V dropped 6 bases and J dropped 0; count of bases not matched to a gene: 12. This CDR3 spans 17 amino acids.

This clone was recorded a few times. The rearrangement uses TRBV2 and TRBJ1-2; D gene uncertain. The germline V gene encodes CDR1 SNHLY and CDR2 FYNNEI. The CDR3 extends over 12 amino acids. Trimming cost V 2 bases and J 8 bases, with 9 bases left between them. The CDR3 DNA is TGTGCCAGCAGTGAACGGTCCGGGGGCTACACCTTC. It specifies CASSERSGGYTF. Drawing the rest from reference TRBV2 and TRBJ1-2, the complete variable domain is EPEVTQTPSHQVTQMGQEVILRCVPISNHLYFYWYRQILGQKVEFLVSFYNNEISEKSEIFDDQFSVERPDGSNFTLKIRSTKLEDSAMYFCASSERSGGYTFGSGTRLTVV.

The J gene is TRBJ1-1, the V gene TRBV27; no reliable D call. The CDR3 is made up of 14 amino acids. The V and J ends lost 4 bases and 4 bases respectively, with 13 bases between them. The germline gives CDR1 MNHEY, CDR2 SMNVEV (reference sequence). The CDR3 sequence: CASSSNPRGTEAFF. In DNA form, the CDR3 reads TGTGCCAGCAGTTCAAACCCTCGAGGCACTGAAGCTTTCTTT.

This chain connects TRBV24-1 to TRBJ2-1, with 7 bases fitting TRBD2. The CDR3 covers 16 residues. Germline CDR1 KGHDR, CDR2 SFDVKD. The trim removed 0 bases at V and 5 bases at J, leaving 6 bases unmatched. The CDR3 nucleotides read TGTGCCACCAGTGATTTGTTGAGCGGGACGAACAATGAGCAGTTCTTC. Residues: CATSDLLSGTNNEQFF.

CDR3 loop: CASNNRVATNEKLFF. The DNA of the CDR3 is TGTGCCAGCAACAATCGGGTTGCAACTAATGAAAAACTGTTTTTT. The V call is TRBV2, the J call TRBJ1-4; D uncertain. This CDR3 contains 15 residues. Trimming stripped 7 bases from V and 0 bases from J, with 12 bases between. Germline V gene lookup returns CDR1 SNHLY and CDR2 FYNNEI.